This T cell receptor (beta chain) was captured in a study of T cells in Graves' hyperthyroidism and ophthalmopathy. Clinical symptoms, serum thyroxine, TRAb, thyroid ultrasound and orbital computed tomography informed diagnoses. At least ten counts were recorded for this clonotype. Its target is unknown. Authors of the study amplified TCR beta CDR3 regions from RNA transcripts. RT-PCR in the first round (using the HTBI primer set) targeted the TCR CDR3. MiXCR, applied by TCRdb to the multiplex PCR reads, yields one record per CDR3 protein. The top ten clones hold more than 3% of a sample with about 600,000 distinct CDR3 sequences, more than 15% of them seen once. J gave up 3 bases and V 6 bases, and 11 bases lay outside the gene matches. The CDR3 loop spans 16 amino acids. Germline V lookup: CDR1 MDHEN, CDR2 SYDVKM. General study points: Among thyroid clonotypes expanded above 0.001, most also appeared in blood. Ophthalmopathy was identified by the model a median about 6 months ahead of onset.

The source of this sequence is a woman in her thirties or forties with Graves' ophthalmopathy. The sample comprised blood. The V call is TRBV28, the J call TRBJ2-3; 8 bases are shared with TRBD1. This CDR3 is CASSTHQGASTDTQYF. The DNA of the CDR3 is TGTGCCAGCAGCACACATCAGGGGGCGTCTACAGATACGCAGTATTTT. The full variable domain, its missing parts supplied by reference TRBV28 and TRBJ2-3, is DVKVTQSSRYLVKRTGEKVFLECVQDMDHENMFWYRQDPGLGLRLIYFSYDVKMKEKGDIPEGYSVSREKKERFSLILESASTNQTSMYLCASSTHQGASTDTQYFGPGTRLTVL.